Each of the 14 T cell receptor beta chains below was sequenced from the same sample in a study of blood T cell repertoires in COVID-19. Only in-frame clones appear in the TCRdb table, and some are missing; sequencing was by immunoSEQ multiplex PCR. The sample includes 210,000 or so clones, 70% to 90% of them seen just once. Sequences were obtained from peripheral blood. The receptors were sampled from a man younger than 35 with active or convalescent COVID-19.

The chain recombines TRBV10-1 with TRBJ2-7, with 8 bases fitting TRBD1. Trimming took 6 bases from V and 2 from J; bases not matched to a gene: 3. The CDR3 length is 13 residues. Germline lookup yields CDR1 WNHNN and CDR2 SYGVQD (reference sequence). In DNA form, the CDR3 reads TGCGCCAGCAGCCCGGGACAGGCCTACGAGCAGTACTTC. It encodes CASSPGQAYEQYF.

The chain recombines TRBV4-2 with TRBJ2-5; the match to TRBD1 covers 7 bases. Germline loops: CDR1 LGHNA, CDR2 YNFKEQ. The V and J ends lost 2 bases and 2 bases, in that order; junction bases with no gene match: 2. This CDR3 has 14 residues. The CDR3 bases are TGTGCCAGCAGCCAATTACAGGGGCAAGAGACCCAGTACTTC. This gives the protein CASSQLQGQETQYF.

This sequence joins TRBV30 and TRBJ2-7; a weak D match, TRBD1 (6 bases). V lost 3 bases and J lost 5, with 11 bases in between. The CDR3 runs to 12 residues. CDR1 and CDR2 from the germline V gene are GTSNPN and SVGIG (reference sequence). CDR3 protein: CAWSSNRDEQYF. CDR3 sequence (DNA): TGTGCCTGGAGCTCAAACAGGGACGAGCAGTACTTC.

The chain joins TRBV7-2 to TRBJ1-5; 7 bases line up with TRBD1. Germline V gene sequence: CDR1 SGHTA, CDR2 FQGNSA. The length of the CDR3 is 18 residues. Trimming cost V 0 bases and J 4 bases; bases outside gene matches: 12. As DNA, the CDR3 is TGTGCCAGCAGCTTAGCGCCGCCGGGACAGCAATCTAATCAGCCCCAGCATTTT. Translation: CASSLAPPGQQSNQPQHF.

The rearrangement links TRBV12-3 or TRBV12-4 to TRBJ1-1, with 8 bases aligning to TRBD1. This CDR3 spans 13 amino acids. J gave up 4 bases and V 10 bases, and 8 bases lay outside the gene matches. CDR3 DNA sequence: TGTGCCACCAACAGGGGGGGTGTCACTGAAGCTTTCTTT. Its protein is CATNRGGVTEAFF.

V and J are TRBV20-1 and TRBJ2-5; maybe TRBD1 (6 bases). This CDR3 comprises 11 residues. V lost 8 bases and J 1 base, leaving 8 bases between the germline ends. Germline CDR1 reads DFQATT; CDR2 reads SNEGSKA (reference sequence). CDR3: CSWTVQETQYF. In DNA, the CDR3 is TGCAGTTGGACAGTCCAAGAGACCCAGTACTTC.

V gene TRBV6-1 combines with J gene TRBJ1-2; TRBD1 matches 10 bases. CDR1 is MNHNS and CDR2 is SASEGT in the germline V gene. This CDR3 is built from 19 residues. Trimming removed 3 bases from V and 5 bases from J; junction bases left unmatched: 18. CDR3 sequence (DNA): TGTGCCAGCAGTGATCCTATCGGGACAGGGGACCCGGTGAAGTATGGCTACACCTTC. This translates into CASSDPIGTGDPVKYGYTF.

The rearrangement uses TRBV7-9 and TRBJ2-3; TRBD2 agrees at 13 bases. The CDR3 extends over 17 amino acids. Germline lookup yields CDR1 SEHNR and CDR2 FQNEAQ (reference sequence). After removal of 5 bases from V and 3 bases from J, the junction contained 8 bases not matched to a gene. The CDR3 is CASSLPGTSGITDTQYF. CDR3 sequence (DNA): TGTGCCAGCAGCCTCCCCGGGACTAGCGGGATAACAGATACGCAGTATTTT.

This chain links TRBV9 with TRBJ2-2; TRBD1 agrees at 8 bases. The CDR3 consists of 15 residues. With 3 bases clipped from V and 6 bases from J, the junction kept 7 bases outside the gene matches. Germline CDR1 SGDLS, CDR2 YYNGEE. This chain's CDR3 is CASSAYTGGAGELFF. CDR3 nucleotides: TGTGCCAGCAGCGCCTATACAGGGGGAGCCGGGGAGCTGTTTTTT.

V and J are TRBV10-2 and TRBJ2-1, with D maybe TRBD1 (6 bases). The germline CDR1 and CDR2 sequences are WSHSY and SAAADI. Trimming left V 0 bases short and J 3 bases short, with 12 bases between. This CDR3 has 16 amino acids. CDR3 sequence reads: CASSESGQNLYNEQFF. The CDR3 DNA reads TGCGCCAGCAGTGAGTCCGGACAGAATCTCTACAATGAGCAGTTCTTC.

V and J are TRBV10-3 and TRBJ2-7; 7 nucleotides align to TRBD1. The CDR3 loop spans 13 amino acids. Germline V lookup: CDR1 ENHRY, CDR2 SYGVKD. V shed 11 bases, J shed 4 bases, and the junction held 11 bases outside the gene matches. The CDR3 protein is CAGSETGRYEQYF. For the CDR3, the DNA is TGTGCCGGCAGTGAGACAGGGAGATACGAGCAGTACTTC.

At least ten counts were recorded for this clone. The chain is built from TRBV19 and TRBJ1-2, with 8 bases aligning to TRBD1. The CDR3 has 14 residues. The trim removed 5 bases at V and 5 bases at J, leaving 7 bases unmatched. CDR1 is LNHDA and CDR2 is SQIVND in the germline V gene (reference sequence). As DNA, the CDR3 is TGTGCCAGTAGTCCCCAGGGGGCTAGATATGGCTACACCTTC. Protein sequence: CASSPQGARYGYTF.

The chain has TRBV9 and TRBJ2-7, with a tentative D call TRBD1 (7 bases). Trimming took off 4 bases at V and 2 bases at J, with 16 bases between the two ends. The germline V gene has CDR1 SGDLS and CDR2 YYNGEE. The CDR3 loop spans 15 amino acids. CDR3 in amino acids: CASSTGGGGPYEQYF. CDR3 DNA sequence: TGTGCCAGCAGCACTGGTGGAGGGGGCCCCTACGAGCAGTACTTC. The full variable domain, rest sourced from reference TRBV9 and TRBJ2-7, is DSGVTQTPKHLITATGQRVTLRCSPRSGDLSVYWYQQSLDQGLQFLIQYYNGEERAKGNILERFSAQQFPDLHSELNLSSLELGDSALYFCASSTGGGGPYEQYFGPGTRLTVT.

The DNA for the CDR3 is TGTGCCAGCAGTTTCCGGGACAGGTTCTACAATGAGCAGTTCTTC. Translation: CASSFRDRFYNEQFF. V gene TRBV27 combines with J gene TRBJ2-1; TRBD1 matches at 8 bases. Germline values: CDR1 MNHEY, CDR2 SMNVEV (reference sequence). Trimming cost V 3 bases and J 3 bases; bases outside gene matches: 4. This CDR3 has 15 residues.